The 21 T cell receptor beta chains listed next were all sequenced from one sample in a study of blood T cell repertoires in COVID-19. Using immunoSEQ multiplex PCR, the repertoire was profiled, and TCRdb retains in-frame clones only, with some absent. This table has about 130,000 clones, roughly 83% appearing once. Sample: peripheral blood. The receptors originated from a man between 35 and 55 years old with active or convalescent COVID-19.

This chain links TRBV5-1 with TRBJ2-6; D might be TRBD2 (5 bases). This CDR3 comprises 17 residues. Germline V gene data show CDR1 as SGHRS and CDR2 as YFSETQ. V was pared by 1 base and J by 1 base, with 12 bases between. The DNA for the CDR3 is TGCGCCAGCAGCTTGAACCGTGGGGAGTCTGGGGCCAACGTCCTGACTTTC. Translation gives CASSLNRGESGANVLTF. Combining the CDR3 with reference TRBV5-1 and TRBJ2-6 gives the whole variable domain KAGVTQTPRYLIKTRGQQVTLSCSPISGHRSVSWYQQTPGQGLQFLFEYFSETQRNKGNFPGRFSGRQFSNSRSEMNVSTLELGDSALYLCASSLNRGESGANVLTFGAGSRLTVL.

This rearrangement joins TRBV6-5 to TRBJ2-3; tentatively, D is TRBD1 (6 bases). There are 15 residues in the CDR3. Trimming left V 4 bases short and J 8 bases short, with 19 bases between. Germline-derived CDR1 and CDR2 are MNHEY and SVGAGI. The CDR3 is CASSSGRILGGTQYF. The CDR3, as DNA: TGTGCCAGCAGTTCCGGACGGATCCTAGGGGGTACGCAGTATTTT.

V and J are TRBV7-3 and TRBJ2-7; 8 nucleotides match TRBD1. The CDR3 is 13 amino acids. CDR1 and CDR2 (germline): SGHTA, FQGTGA. Trimming at V came to 5 bases and at J to 6 bases, leaving 6 bases not matched to a gene. CDR3 loop: CASSTGGSGEQYF. CDR3 sequence (DNA): TGTGCCAGCAGCACAGGGGGATCGGGCGAGCAGTACTTC.

The J gene is TRBJ2-2, the V gene TRBV7-5; the table gives TRBD1 as D, unverified against the DNA. TRBV7-5 is deemed a pseudogene. There are 16 residues in the CDR3. DNA of the CDR3: TGTGTCAGAAGCTTTGTCCATTCCCCCAACACCGGGGAGCTGTTTTTT. This codes for CVRSFVHSPNTGELFF.

The chain carries TRBV4-2 and TRBJ2-2, with D maybe TRBD1 (6 bases). The CDR3 extends over 21 amino acids. Germline loops: CDR1 LGHNA, CDR2 YNFKEQ. Trimming removed 4 bases from V and 1 base from J, with 28 bases in between. DNA of the CDR3: TGTGCCAGCAGCCTTAGAAGTGCCGGGACACTATACCGATTGAACACCGGGGAGCTGTTTTTT. Amino acid sequence: CASSLRSAGTLYRLNTGELFF.

This chain uses TRBV13 with TRBJ1-1, with D maybe TRBD1 (5 bases). V was cut by 6 bases and J by 3 bases, with 17 bases left in between. Germline CDR1 reads PRHDT; CDR2 reads FYEKMQ (reference sequence). This CDR3 is built from 15 residues. CDR3 in DNA: TGTGCCAGCAGACCACCTGGGGCGTCGTACACTGAAGCTTTCTTT. Translation gives CASRPPGASYTEAFF. Full variable domain (remainder filled in from reference TRBV13 and TRBJ1-1): AAGVIQSPRHLIKEKRETATLKCYPIPRHDTVYWYQQGPGQDPQFLISFYEKMQSDKGSIPDRFSAQQFSDYHSELNMSSLELGDSALYFCASRPPGASYTEAFFGQGTRLTVV.

The chain uses TRBV5-1 and TRBJ2-7; 7 bases map to TRBD1. Germline V gene data show CDR1 as SGHRS and CDR2 as YFSETQ. With V trimmed by 0 bases and J by 2 bases, 2 bases remained unmatched. The CDR3 is made up of 14 amino acids. CDR3 sequence (DNA): TGCGCCAGCAGCTTGGCGGGACAGCCCTACGAGCAGTACTTC. Translation: CASSLAGQPYEQYF.

This clone was found a few times. The rearrangement joins TRBV3-1 (or the pseudogene TRBV3-2) to TRBJ2-7; 7 bases are shared with TRBD2. V was clipped by 1 base and J by 5 bases; unmatched bases: 8. The CDR3 has 15 amino acids. Looked up from germline, CDR1 is LGHDT and CDR2 is YNNKEL (reference sequence). CDR3 coding DNA: TGTGCCAGCAGCCAAGGCGGGAGTCTTAAGGACGAGCAGTACTTC. This encodes CASSQGGSLKDEQYF.

This chain links TRBV6-5 with TRBJ1-1; the match to TRBD1 covers 7 bases. V shed 7 bases, J shed 3 bases, and the junction held 11 bases outside the gene matches. The CDR3 covers 15 residues. Per germline, CDR1 MNHEY and CDR2 SVGAGI. As DNA, the CDR3 is TGTGCCAGCAACCTTCAGGGGGAGCTCCACACTGAAGCTTTCTTT. Its translation is CASNLQGELHTEAFF.

V is TRBV10-3 and J is TRBJ1-2; D is ambiguous. Germline CDR1 is ENHRY and CDR2 is SYGVKD. Trimming removed 2 bases at V and 8 bases at J, with 12 bases between. This CDR3 region has 13 residues. In DNA form, the CDR3 reads TGTGCCATCAGTGAGACTTCACGAGGGGGCTACACCTTC. It encodes CAISETSRGGYTF.

The chain links TRBV4-1 to TRBJ1-1; 8 bases fit TRBD1. CDR3 size: 17 residues. CDR1 is MGHRA and CDR2 is YSYEKL in the germline V gene. V was clipped by 3 bases and J by 1 base; unmatched bases: 10. CDR3 sequence reads: CASSHPDRGQGNTEAFF. DNA for the CDR3: TGCGCCAGCAGCCATCCCGACAGGGGCCAAGGGAACACTGAAGCTTTCTTT.

The chain couples TRBV18 to TRBJ1-3; D uncertain. Germline V gene lookup returns CDR1 KGHSH and CDR2 LQKENI. The CDR3 loop spans 14 amino acids. Trimming removed 5 bases at V and 1 base at J, with 9 bases between. CDR3 sequence: CASSMANSGNTIYF. The CDR3, as DNA: TGTGCCAGCTCAATGGCAAATTCTGGAAACACCATATATTTT.

CDR3 coding DNA: TGTGCCAGCAGCCTTTCTTGGGGGGAACACTATGGCTACACCTTC. Protein: CASSLSWGEHYGYTF. The chain carries TRBV14 and TRBJ1-2; D might be TRBD1 (5 bases). From germline, CDR1 is SGHDN and CDR2 FVKESK. V lost 4 bases, J lost 3 bases, and 15 bases lay in between. The CDR3 is made up of 15 amino acids.

V is TRBV27 and J is TRBJ1-4, with D possibly matching TRBD1 (5 bases). Germline CDR1 and CDR2: MNHEY and SMNVEV (reference sequence). V was trimmed by 6 bases and J by 6 bases, leaving 11 bases between them. The CDR3 is 13 residues long. The CDR3 DNA follows: TGTGCCAGCAGATTCGGGGGGGATGAAAAACTGTTTTTT. This codes for CASRFGGDEKLFF.

This sequence joins TRBV5-1 and TRBJ1-1; TRBD1 might be the D (6 bases). This CDR3 contains 14 residues. Trimming shortened V by 5 bases and J by 0 bases, and 11 bases separated the two germline ends. Germline V lookup: CDR1 SGHRS, CDR2 YFSETQ. In nucleotides, the CDR3 is TGCGCCAGCAGACCGGACAGTTTGAACACTGAAGCTTTCTTT. Amino acid sequence: CASRPDSLNTEAFF.

DNA of the CDR3: TGTGCCAGCACCCAGGGGAGCAATCAGCCCCAGCATTTT. Translated: CASTQGSNQPQHF. This rearrangement joins TRBV21-1 to TRBJ1-5; TRBD1 is taken as the D call from the table, unchecked against the DNA. TRBV21-1 is an annotated pseudogene. CDR3 length equals 13 residues.

V is TRBV10-3 and J is TRBJ1-1; D unclear. The germline V gene encodes CDR1 ENHRY and CDR2 SYGVKD. The CDR3 loop spans 13 amino acids. The ends were cut back, 2 bases at V and 4 bases at J, with 8 bases in the middle. CDR3 loop: CAISERPGTEAFF. CDR3 sequence (DNA): TGTGCCATCAGTGAGCGCCCCGGCACTGAAGCTTTCTTT.

This rearrangement joins TRBV14 to TRBJ1-4; D is unclear. CDR3 size: 15 residues. With 0 bases removed from V and 3 bases from J, the gap between germline ends came to 8 bases. Germline assignment: CDR1 SGHDN and CDR2 FVKESK. This CDR3 is CASSQDWRSNEKLFF. The CDR3 DNA is TGTGCCAGCAGCCAAGATTGGAGGTCTAATGAAAAACTGTTTTTT. Supplemented by reference TRBV14 and TRBJ1-4, the full variable domain reads EAGVTQFPSHSVIEKGQTVTLRCDPISGHDNLYWYRRVMGKEIKFLLHFVKESKQDESGMPNNRFLAERTGGTYSTLKVQPAELEDSGVYFCASSQDWRSNEKLFFGSGTQLSVL.

This chain connects TRBV11-3 to TRBJ2-1, with 7 bases matching TRBD1. CDR1 SGHNT and CDR2 YENEEA come from the germline V gene. V shed 1 base and J 9 bases; nucleotides not matched to a gene: 12. The CDR3 has 16 residues. The CDR3 loop reads CASSLGPNRGLSEQFF. The CDR3 bases are TGTGCCAGCAGCTTAGGGCCGAACAGGGGCTTATCTGAGCAGTTCTTC. The variable domain in full, with the rest retrieved from reference TRBV11-3 and TRBJ2-1, is EAGVVQSPRYKIIEKKQPVAFWCNPISGHNTLYWYLQNLGQGPELLIRYENEEAVDDSQLPKDRFSAERLKGVDSTLKIQPAELGDSAVYLCASSLGPNRGLSEQFFGPGTRLTVL.

The chain employs TRBV19 and TRBJ2-2; 10 bases agree with TRBD1. The CDR3 extends over 14 amino acids. Germline V CDR1 and CDR2: LNHDA, SQIVND (reference sequence). J was trimmed by 6 bases and V by 7 bases; bases with no gene match: 5. The CDR3 reads CASTLTGGSGELFF. The CDR3 DNA reads TGTGCCAGTACCCTGACAGGGGGCTCCGGGGAGCTGTTTTTT.

The chain uses TRBV29-1 and TRBJ2-7, with 8 bases matching TRBD1. CDR1 is SQVTM and CDR2 is ANQGSEA in the germline V gene. This CDR3 region has 15 residues. V gave up 6 bases and J gave up 2 bases; unmatched junction bases: 12. The CDR3 coding sequence is TGCAGCGTCGTATTTACCGGGACAGGAGCCTACGAGCAGTACTTC. Protein sequence: CSVVFTGTGAYEQYF.